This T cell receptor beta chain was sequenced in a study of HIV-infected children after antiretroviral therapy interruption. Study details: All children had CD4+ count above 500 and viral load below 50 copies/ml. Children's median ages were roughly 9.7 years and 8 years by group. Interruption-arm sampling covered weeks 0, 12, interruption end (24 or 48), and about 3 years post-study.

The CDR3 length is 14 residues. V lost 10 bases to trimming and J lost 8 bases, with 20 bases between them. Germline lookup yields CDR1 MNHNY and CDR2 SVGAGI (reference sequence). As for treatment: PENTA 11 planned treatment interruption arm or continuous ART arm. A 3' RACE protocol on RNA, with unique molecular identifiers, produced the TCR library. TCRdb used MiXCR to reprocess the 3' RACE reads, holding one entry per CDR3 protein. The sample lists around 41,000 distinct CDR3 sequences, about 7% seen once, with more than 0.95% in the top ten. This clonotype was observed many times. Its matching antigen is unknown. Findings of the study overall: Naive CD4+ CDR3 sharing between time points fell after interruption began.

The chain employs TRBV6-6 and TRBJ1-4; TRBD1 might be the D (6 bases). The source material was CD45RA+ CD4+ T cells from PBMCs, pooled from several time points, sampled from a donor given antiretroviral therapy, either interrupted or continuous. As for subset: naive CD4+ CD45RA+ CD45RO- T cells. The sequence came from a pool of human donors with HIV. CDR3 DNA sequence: TGTGCCACCTCGCTCGGTCAGGGGATCGAAAAACTGTTTTTT. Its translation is CATSLGQGIEKLFF.